The clone carrying this TCR beta chain was seen a handful of times. The data were obtained in a study of blood T cell repertoires in COVID-19. Study-wide background: Sites in the United States, Italy and Spain provided acute and convalescent COVID-19 samples. PBMCs, B-cell-depleted T cells, or T cells were the source of the cDNA or gDNA that made up the material.

V was shortened by 4 bases and J by 0 bases, with 10 bases between the two germline ends. CDR1 and CDR2 (germline): SGHRS, YFSETQ. The CDR3 covers 14 residues. As originally analysed: Reference gene primers were amplified, and this amplification served to estimate nucleated cell counts. The table came from immunoSEQ multiplex PCR; TCRdb's copy has only in-frame clones and leaves some out. V, J and clone size are those of that table, while D and trimming were read from the DNA. The table lists 80,000 or so clones, around 80% of them singletons. The TCR was taken from a man older than 75 with acute or convalescent COVID-19. Specimen: peripheral blood. This rearrangement joins TRBV5-1 to TRBJ1-1; D remains unclear. This CDR3 reads CASSPVRMNTEAFF. CDR3 DNA sequence: TGCGCCAGCAGCCCGGTCCGCATGAACACTGAAGCTTTCTTT.